A single sample is the source of the 14 T cell receptor beta chains below, sequenced in a study of early T cells in non-severe SARS-CoV-2 infection. TCRdb re-called the 5' RACE reads with MiXCR, one entry per CDR3 protein. The data show roughly 81,000 distinct CDR3 sequences, roughly 5.7% seen once. The sample comprised whole blood. These TCRs come from an adult who was a healthcare worker with PCR-confirmed SARS-CoV-2 infection or an uninfected control (not recorded which).

This clonotype has a handful of counts. The chain is built from TRBV6-6 and TRBJ2-7, with 10 bases identical to TRBD2. The V gene end was trimmed by 5 bases and the J gene end by 5 bases; junction bases not matched to a gene: 12. The CDR3 covers 16 residues. Germline CDR1 MNHNY, CDR2 SVGAGI (reference sequence). The CDR3 coding sequence is TGTGCCAGCAGTCAAGCCGAACTAGCGGGATTCGACGAGCAGTACTTC. Protein: CASSQAELAGFDEQYF.

The chain uses TRBV15 and TRBJ2-1, with D unclear. With 1 base removed from V and 0 bases from J, the gap between germline ends came to 7 bases. The CDR3 contains 15 residues. CDR1 is LNHNV, CDR2 YYDKDF, per germline (reference sequence). CDR3 bases: TGTGCCACCAGCAGAGCCTTTACCTCCTACAATGAGCAGTTCTTC. This encodes CATSRAFTSYNEQFF.

This clonotype was counted at least ten times. The gene calls are TRBV7-9 and TRBJ1-1; D remains unclear. Trimming cost V 8 bases and J 4 bases, with 8 bases left between them. This CDR3 is 11 amino acids long. Looked up from germline, CDR1 is SEHNR and CDR2 is FQNEAQ (reference sequence). The CDR3 is CASGRSTEAFF. CDR3 coding DNA: TGTGCCAGCGGGCGGAGCACTGAAGCTTTCTTT.

This clonotype was observed a handful of times. The chain links TRBV30 to TRBJ2-3; D call uncertain. The CDR3 runs to 14 residues. Per the germline V gene, CDR1 is GTSNPN and CDR2 is SVGIG (reference sequence). Deletions cut 0 bases from V and 1 base from J, with 8 bases between. The CDR3 region is CAWSVQPGTDTQYF. CDR3 bases: TGTGCCTGGAGTGTACAGCCTGGCACAGATACGCAGTATTTT.

This clonotype was picked up many times. This sequence joins TRBV19 and TRBJ1-1, with D unresolved. Germline CDR1 and CDR2: LNHDA and SQIVND (reference sequence). The length of the CDR3 is 13 residues. With 4 bases removed from V and 8 bases from J, the gap between germline ends came to 14 bases. The CDR3 sequence is CASSTSWREEAFF. The CDR3 bases are TGTGCCAGTAGTACCTCGTGGCGGGAAGAAGCTTTCTTT.

By sample fraction, this clonotype is medium-sized. V gene TRBV6-1 combines with J gene TRBJ2-3, with 11 bases identical to TRBD2. With V trimmed by 3 bases and J by 1 base, 0 bases remained unmatched. Germline CDR1 and CDR2: MNHNS and SASEGT. The CDR3 totals 15 residues. Here the CDR3 reads CASSETSGGTDTQYF. The CDR3 region has the DNA TGTGCCAGCAGTGAGACTAGCGGGGGCACAGATACGCAGTATTTT.

This clonotype was found a few times. The chain recombines TRBV7-2 with TRBJ1-6, with TRBD1 as a possible D gene (5 bases). The V end lost 5 bases, the J end lost 10 bases, and 21 bases lay between the germline ends. Germline V gene sequence: CDR1 SGHTA, CDR2 FQGNSA. The CDR3 runs to 16 residues. CDR3 amino acids: CASSPTGWGSYSPLHF. CDR3 coding DNA: TGTGCCAGCAGCCCCACGGGATGGGGCTCTTACTCACCCCTCCACTTT.

The V and J genes are TRBV12-3 or TRBV12-4 and TRBJ2-2; tentatively, D is TRBD1 (6 bases). Trimming stripped 6 bases from V and 4 bases from J, with 15 bases between. The CDR3 runs to 15 residues. The CDR3 loop reads CASSHGTHLTGELFF. The CDR3, as DNA: TGTGCCAGCAGCCACGGGACACATCTCACCGGGGAGCTGTTTTTT.

This clonotype was seen a handful of times. The V and J genes are TRBV12-3 or TRBV12-4 and TRBJ1-6; 7 bases line up with TRBD1. The length of the CDR3 is 16 residues. Trimming at V came to 8 bases and at J to 8 bases, leaving 15 bases not matched to a gene. The CDR3 loop reads CASHQSREGAYSPLHF. The CDR3 bases are TGTGCCAGCCATCAAAGCCGGGAGGGGGCCTATTCACCCCTCCACTTT.

This clonotype was recorded a few times. The chain uses TRBV15 and TRBJ1-4; D not certain. This CDR3 is built from 15 residues. V lost 0 bases and J lost 6, with 11 bases in between. Germline lookup yields CDR1 LNHNV and CDR2 YYDKDF (reference sequence). The CDR3 sequence is CATSREIQPYEKLFF. The CDR3 DNA is TGTGCCACCAGCAGAGAAATACAGCCATATGAAAAACTGTTTTTT.

V gene TRBV20-1 combines with J gene TRBJ2-7, with 8 bases aligning to TRBD1. The CDR3 extends over 14 amino acids. The germline CDR1 and CDR2 sequences are DFQATT and SNEGSKA (reference sequence). Trimming took 5 bases from V and 2 from J; bases not matched to a gene: 8. CDR3 nucleotide sequence: TGCAGTGCTTCCAGGGGGCGGTTGGCCTACGAGCAGTACTTC. This translates into CSASRGRLAYEQYF.

V is TRBV5-1 and J is TRBJ1-1, with 7 bases identical to TRBD1. The V gene's germline CDR1 is SGHRS and CDR2 YFSETQ. J gave up 2 bases and V 2 bases, and 6 bases lay outside the gene matches. The CDR3 consists of 15 residues. This chain's CDR3 is CASSFRQGPNTEAFF. The CDR3 DNA follows: TGCGCCAGCAGCTTCCGACAGGGACCTAACACTGAAGCTTTCTTT. The entire variable domain, with the rest obtained from reference TRBV5-1 and TRBJ1-1, is as follows: KAGVTQTPRYLIKTRGQQVTLSCSPISGHRSVSWYQQTPGQGLQFLFEYFSETQRNKGNFPGRFSGRQFSNSRSEMNVSTLELGDSALYLCASSFRQGPNTEAFFGQGTRLTVV.

There are many counts of this clonotype. The V gene is TRBV2, the J gene TRBJ2-7, with D possibly TRBD1 on 5 matching bases. V lost 3 bases and J lost 0, with 12 bases in between. The CDR3 covers 15 residues. Germline lookup yields CDR1 SNHLY and CDR2 FYNNEI. In DNA form, the CDR3 reads TGTGCCAGCAGTGATCGAGGCAGGGACTCCTACGAGCAGTACTTC. It specifies CASSDRGRDSYEQYF.

This clonotype was picked up many times. V is TRBV6-2 or TRBV6-3 and J is TRBJ2-2; D gene uncertain. Per the germline V gene, CDR1 is MNHEY and CDR2 is SVGEGT. Trimming left V 7 bases short and J 3 bases short, with 12 bases between. This CDR3 has 14 amino acids. CDR3 nucleotide sequence: TGTGCCAGCATCAAAGATGGGCACACCGGGGAGCTGTTTTTT. This translates into CASIKDGHTGELFF.